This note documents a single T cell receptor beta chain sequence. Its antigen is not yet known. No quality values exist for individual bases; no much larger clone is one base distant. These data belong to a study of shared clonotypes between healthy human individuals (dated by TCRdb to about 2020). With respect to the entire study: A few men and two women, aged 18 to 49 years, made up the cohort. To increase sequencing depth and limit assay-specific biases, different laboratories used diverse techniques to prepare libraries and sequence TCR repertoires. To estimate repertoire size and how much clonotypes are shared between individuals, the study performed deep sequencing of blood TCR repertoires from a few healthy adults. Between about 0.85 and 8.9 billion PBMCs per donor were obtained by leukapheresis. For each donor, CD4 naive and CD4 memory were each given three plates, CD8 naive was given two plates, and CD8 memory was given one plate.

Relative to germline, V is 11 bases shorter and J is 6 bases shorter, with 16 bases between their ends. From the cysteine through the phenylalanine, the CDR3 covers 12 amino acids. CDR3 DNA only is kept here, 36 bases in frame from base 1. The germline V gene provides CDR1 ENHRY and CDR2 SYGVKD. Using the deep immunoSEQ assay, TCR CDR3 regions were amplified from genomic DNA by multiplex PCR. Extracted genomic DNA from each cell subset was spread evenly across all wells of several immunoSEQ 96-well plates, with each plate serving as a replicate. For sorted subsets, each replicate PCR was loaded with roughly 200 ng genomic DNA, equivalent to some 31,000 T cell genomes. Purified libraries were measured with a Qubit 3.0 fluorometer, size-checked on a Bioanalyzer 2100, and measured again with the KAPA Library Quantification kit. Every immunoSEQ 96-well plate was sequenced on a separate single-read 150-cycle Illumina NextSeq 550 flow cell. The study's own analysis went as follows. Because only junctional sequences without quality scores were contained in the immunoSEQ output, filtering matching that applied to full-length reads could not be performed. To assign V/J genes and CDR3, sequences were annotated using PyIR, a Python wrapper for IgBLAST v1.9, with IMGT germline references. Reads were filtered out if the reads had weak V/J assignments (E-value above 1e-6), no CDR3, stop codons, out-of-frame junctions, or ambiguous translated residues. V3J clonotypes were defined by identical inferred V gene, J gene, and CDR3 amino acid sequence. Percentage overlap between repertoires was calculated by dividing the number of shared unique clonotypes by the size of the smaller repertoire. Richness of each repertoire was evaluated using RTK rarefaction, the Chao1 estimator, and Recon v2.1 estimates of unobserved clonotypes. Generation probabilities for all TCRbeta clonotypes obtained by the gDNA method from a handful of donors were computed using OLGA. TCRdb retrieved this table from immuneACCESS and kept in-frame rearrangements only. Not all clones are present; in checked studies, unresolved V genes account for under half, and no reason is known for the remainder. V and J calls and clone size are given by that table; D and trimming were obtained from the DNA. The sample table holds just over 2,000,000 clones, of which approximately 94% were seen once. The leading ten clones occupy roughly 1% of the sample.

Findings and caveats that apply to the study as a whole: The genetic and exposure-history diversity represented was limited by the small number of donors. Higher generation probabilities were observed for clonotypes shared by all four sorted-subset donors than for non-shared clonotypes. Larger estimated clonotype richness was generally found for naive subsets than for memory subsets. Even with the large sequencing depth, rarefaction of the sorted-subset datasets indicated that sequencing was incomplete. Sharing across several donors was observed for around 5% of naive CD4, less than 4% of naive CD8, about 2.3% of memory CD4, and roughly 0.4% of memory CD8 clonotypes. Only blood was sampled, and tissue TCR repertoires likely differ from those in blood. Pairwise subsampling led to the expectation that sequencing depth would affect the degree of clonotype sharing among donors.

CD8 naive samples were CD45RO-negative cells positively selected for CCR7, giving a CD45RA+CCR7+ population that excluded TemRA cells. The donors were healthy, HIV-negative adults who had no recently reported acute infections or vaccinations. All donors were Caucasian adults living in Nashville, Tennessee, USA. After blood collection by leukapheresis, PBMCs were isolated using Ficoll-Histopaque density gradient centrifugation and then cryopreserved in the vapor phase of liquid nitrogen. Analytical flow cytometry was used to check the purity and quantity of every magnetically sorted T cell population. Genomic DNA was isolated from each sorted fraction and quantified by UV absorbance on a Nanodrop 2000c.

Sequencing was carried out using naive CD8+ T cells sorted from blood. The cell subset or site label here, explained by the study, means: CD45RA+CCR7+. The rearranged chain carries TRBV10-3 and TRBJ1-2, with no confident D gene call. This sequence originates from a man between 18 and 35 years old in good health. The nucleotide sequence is TGTGCCTCGAGTATGAGGTCGGATGGCTACACCTTC. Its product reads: CASSMRSDGYTF.